These T cell receptor beta chains were read from a single sample in a study of control samples from healthy donors and cancer patients. The repertoire was sequenced with immunoSEQ multiplex PCR; TCRdb's copy has only in-frame clones and lacks some. The repertoire includes 150,000 or so clones, around 90% of them detected once, and 0.65% to 0.85% sits in the top ten. The source material was blood. These receptors came from a woman in her twenties or thirties in good health. Both conserved end residues are part of each CDR3. D genes are given only for firm matches. Size tells how often a clone was seen (once, few, many) or the class of an expanded clone, and some rows leave it out.

D gene: TRBD1
clone size: once
J gene: TRBJ2-2
V gene: TRBV4-2
CDR3 DNA: TGTGCCAGCAGTCTTTCCGGACAGGTCACCGGGGAGCTGTTTTTT
CDR3 protein: CASSLSGQVTGELFF

D gene: TRBD1
clone size: NA
J gene: TRBJ2-2
V gene: TRBV9
CDR3 DNA: TGTGCCAGCAGCGGGGACGACAGGGTCTCTGGGGAGCTGTTTTTT
CDR3 protein: CASSGDDRVSGELFF

D gene: NA
clone size: NA
J gene: TRBJ1-4
V gene: TRBV9
CDR3 DNA: TGTGCCAGCAGCGTTACTGGCGAACCGAATGAAAAACTGTTTTTT
CDR3 protein: CASSVTGEPNEKLFF

D gene: TRBD1
clone size: NA
J gene: TRBJ2-7
V gene: TRBV29-1
CDR3 DNA: TGCAGCGTTGGGACAGGAGACTCCTACGAGCAGTACTTC
CDR3 protein: CSVGTGDSYEQYF

D gene: NA
clone size: NA
J gene: TRBJ2-3
V gene: TRBV6-7
CDR3 DNA: TGTGCCAGCAGACCACAACCCCCTACAGATACGCAGTATTTT
CDR3 protein: CASRPQPPTDTQYF

D gene: NA
clone size: few
J gene: TRBJ1-5
V gene: TRBV29-1
CDR3 DNA: TGCAGCGTCGGCCCTTCACGGGATCAGCCCCAGCATTTT
CDR3 protein: CSVGPSRDQPQHF

D gene: NA
clone size: NA
J gene: TRBJ1-5
V gene: TRBV12-3/TRBV12-4
CDR3 DNA: TGTGCCAGCAGTTTTGGGGGACAGCCCCAGCATTTT
CDR3 protein: CASSFGGQPQHF

D gene: NA
clone size: NA
J gene: TRBJ1-4
V gene: TRBV21-1
CDR3 DNA: TGTGCCAGCAGCAATGACCGGGACAGGGCTGTCTTAGAGGAAAAACTGTTTTTT
CDR3 protein: CASSNDRDRAVLEEKLFF

D gene: NA
clone size: NA
J gene: TRBJ1-2
V gene: TRBV12-3/TRBV12-4
CDR3 DNA: TGTGCCAGCAGTTTAGTTGGGTGGCCGCTCTTC
CDR3 protein: CASSLVGWPLF

D gene: NA
clone size: NA
J gene: TRBJ1-4
V gene: TRBV28
CDR3 DNA: TGTGCCAGCAGTTTATGGGAGATTGCAACTAATGAAAAACTGTTTTTT
CDR3 protein: CASSLWEIATNEKLFF

D gene: NA
clone size: NA
J gene: TRBJ1-2
V gene: TRBV7-2
CDR3 DNA: TGTGCCAGCAGCTTAAAGGGGGGGGGCCACTATGGCTACACCTTC
CDR3 protein: CASSLKGGGHYGYTF

D gene: NA
clone size: NA
J gene: TRBJ1-1
V gene: TRBV24-1
CDR3 DNA: TGTGCCACCAGTGATTTATTAGGTCAACGCTCCTTT
CDR3 protein: CATSDLLGQRSF

D gene: TRBD1
clone size: NA
J gene: TRBJ2-7
V gene: TRBV19
CDR3 DNA: TGTGCCATTCCCTCCTCTAACGACAGGGGGAGGTACGAGCAGTACTTC
CDR3 protein: CAIPSSNDRGRYEQYF

D gene: NA
clone size: NA
J gene: TRBJ2-7
V gene: TRBV9
CDR3 DNA: TGTGCCAGCAGCGTAGGTCCCGCTACCTACGAGCAGTACTTC
CDR3 protein: CASSVGPATYEQYF

D gene: TRBD2
clone size: NA
J gene: TRBJ2-7
V gene: TRBV28
CDR3 DNA: TGTGCCAGCAGCACTGGACTAGCGGGAGGGATTTCCTACGAGCAGTACTTC
CDR3 protein: CASSTGLAGGISYEQYF

D gene: TRBD2
clone size: NA
J gene: TRBJ2-5
V gene: TRBV29-1
CDR3 DNA: TGCAGCGTTCGGGCGGGGGCCCAGTACTTC
CDR3 protein: CSVRAGAQYF